Following are 11 T cell receptor beta chains from one sample sequenced in a study of beta chain features in type 1 diabetes. General study results and limits: Shorter TCRB CDR3s, moderately but significantly so, marked every one of the four CD4+ subsets in Type 1 diabetes patients.

The isolated RNA, all of it, was reverse transcribed, so expressed TCRB transcripts were what got sequenced. Profiled with immunoSEQ multiplex PCR; TCRdb holds only in-frame clones, not every one. The sample carries 600,000 or so clones, over 12% recorded once. The antigens for these receptors are not known. The sequenced material came from naive CD4+ T cells from blood. These receptors were obtained from a man between 18 and 35 years old with type 1 diabetes.

The chain has TRBV14 and TRBJ2-5; 12 bases agree with TRBD2. Per germline, CDR1 SGHDN and CDR2 FVKESK. V trimming: 4 bases; J trimming: 4 bases; junction bases outside the gene matches: 7. The CDR3 contains 16 residues. CDR3 loop: CASSPLTSGGLETQYF. The DNA for the CDR3 is TGTGCCAGCAGCCCCCTGACTAGCGGGGGTCTAGAGACCCAGTACTTC.

The gene calls are TRBV28 and TRBJ1-2; unclear D gene. From germline, CDR1 is MDHEN and CDR2 SYDVKM. The V gene lost 1 base and the J gene lost 5 bases, with 11 bases spanning the gap. CDR3 length: 14 amino acids. The CDR3 protein is CASSLSLDTYGYTF. The CDR3 bases are TGTGCCAGCAGTTTATCCCTCGACACTTATGGCTACACCTTC.

V gene TRBV7-9 combines with J gene TRBJ2-6; 7 bases match TRBD1. The germline CDR1 and CDR2 sequences are SEHNR and FQNEAQ (reference sequence). CDR3 length: 15 residues. V was pared by 5 bases and J by 4 bases, with 5 bases of the junction left unmatched. CDR3 DNA sequence: TGTGCCAGCAGCGACAGGGTCTCCGGGGCCAACGTCCTGACTTTC. This translates into CASSDRVSGANVLTF.

This clone was seen a few times. The rearrangement links TRBV5-1 to TRBJ2-7; D not certain. The CDR3 extends over 15 amino acids. V was trimmed by 4 bases and J by 1 base, leaving 15 bases between them. The germline V gene has CDR1 SGHRS and CDR2 YFSETQ. The CDR3, as DNA: TGCGCCAGCAGCCAGCTCCAGGTCGGATCCTACGAGCAGTACTTC. This translates into CASSQLQVGSYEQYF.

The genes are TRBV5-4 and TRBJ2-7; D gene uncertain. This CDR3 has 10 amino acids. From germline, CDR1 is SGHNT and CDR2 YYREEE (reference sequence). V was cut by 7 bases and J by 3 bases, with 5 bases left in between. The CDR3 protein is CASGDYEQYF. Written as DNA, the CDR3 is TGTGCCAGCGGGGACTACGAGCAGTACTTC.

The genes are TRBV9 and TRBJ2-2; D may be TRBD1 (5 bases). V was cut by 2 bases and J by 5 bases, with 13 bases left in between. This CDR3 comprises 15 residues. Per the germline V gene, CDR1 is SGDLS and CDR2 is YYNGEE. CDR3 amino acids: CASSVPRAGTGELFF. CDR3 coding DNA: TGTGCCAGCAGCGTCCCCAGGGCCGGAACCGGGGAGCTGTTTTTT.

The gene calls are TRBV7-9 and TRBJ2-3; no clear D. The CDR3 is 12 residues long. CDR1 is SEHNR and CDR2 is FQNEAQ in the germline V gene (reference sequence). Deletions cut 0 bases from V and 5 bases from J, with 3 bases between. CDR3 sequence: CASSLAVDTQYF. CDR3 bases: TGTGCCAGCAGCTTAGCAGTAGATACGCAGTATTTT.

The V call is TRBV29-1, the J call TRBJ1-2; D call uncertain. V shed 4 bases and J shed 8 bases, with 8 bases lying between them. This CDR3 is 10 amino acids long. CDR1 is SQVTM and CDR2 is ANQGSEA in the germline V gene. For the CDR3, the DNA is TGCAGCGTTGGGAGCCAGGGCTACACCTTC. Translated: CSVGSQGYTF.

The chain combines TRBV27 with TRBJ2-2; D is ambiguous. Germline CDR1 MNHEY, CDR2 SMNVEV (reference sequence). The germline V and J ends were trimmed by 7 bases and 1 base, with 10 bases remaining between them. The length of the CDR3 is 14 residues. CDR3 bases: TGTGCCAGCAAGAGGTCGGAGAACACCGGGGAGCTGTTTTTT. Its protein is CASKRSENTGELFF.

This clone was counted between two and nine times. The CDR3 region is CASSRTPSYEQYF. The CDR3 DNA reads as TGTGCCAGCTCACGGACACCTTCCTACGAGCAGTACTTC. The rearrangement joins TRBV18 to TRBJ2-7; possibly TRBD1 for D (5 bases). V was trimmed by 4 bases and J by 1 base, leaving 8 bases between them. Germline V lookup: CDR1 KGHSH, CDR2 LQKENI. The CDR3 is made up of 13 amino acids.

This chain connects TRBV9 to TRBJ1-2, with no clear D. The germline gives CDR1 SGDLS, CDR2 YYNGEE. The CDR3 runs to 14 residues. V lost 0 bases, J lost 4 bases, and 10 bases lay in between. The CDR3 protein is CASSVDHGVYGYTF. The CDR3 DNA reads as TGTGCCAGCAGCGTAGACCACGGGGTCTATGGCTACACCTTC.